This T cell receptor (beta chain) was sequenced during a study of cytomegalovirus exposure and HLA in healthy donors. The CDR3 sequence is 16 residues long. CDR1 and CDR2 (germline): SGHRS, YFSETQ. Trimming cost V 0 bases and J 7 bases; bases outside gene matches: 6. Amplification used 60 Vbeta primers and 13 Jbeta primers. Profiling relied on immunoSEQ multiplex PCR, and the TCRdb table lists in-frame clones only, not all of them. The ten most abundant clones cover 3.8% of a sample with about 75,000 clones. V and J are TRBV5-1 and TRBJ1-4; 10 bases fit TRBD1. The clonotype was recovered from a man between 18 and 35 years old in good health and CMV-seropositive. Sequenced material: PBMCs. This CDR3 reads CASSLAPTGGGEKLFF. The CDR3 nucleotides read TGCGCCAGCAGCTTGGCCCCGACAGGGGGCGGTGAAAAACTGTTTTTT.